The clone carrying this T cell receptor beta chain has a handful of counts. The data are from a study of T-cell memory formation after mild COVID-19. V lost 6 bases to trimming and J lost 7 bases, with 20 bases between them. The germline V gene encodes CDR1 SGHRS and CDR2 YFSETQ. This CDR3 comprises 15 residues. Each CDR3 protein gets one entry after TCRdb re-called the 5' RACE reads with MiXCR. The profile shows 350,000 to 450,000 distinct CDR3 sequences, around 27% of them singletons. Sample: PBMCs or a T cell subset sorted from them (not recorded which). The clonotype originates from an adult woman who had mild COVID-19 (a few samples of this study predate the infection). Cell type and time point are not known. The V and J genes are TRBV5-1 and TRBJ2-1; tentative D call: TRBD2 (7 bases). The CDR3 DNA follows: TGCGCCAGCACTCTGCTAGGGGGGGAGCGGAATGAGCAGTTCTTC. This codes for CASTLLGGERNEQFF.